A selection of T cell receptor beta chains follows, all from one sample in a study of radiotherapy plus CTLA-4 blockade in lung cancer. Method: immunoSEQ multiplex PCR; TCRdb's copy keeps in-frame clones and lacks some. The sample holds more than 90,000 clones, approximately 84% seen once. The source was peripheral blood, collected from a patient treated with radiotherapy plus ipilimumab. These TCRs come from a human donor with non-small cell lung cancer who had a partial response to radiotherapy plus ipilimumab. The CDR3 runs from the conserved cysteine through the conserved F or W. The order of the fields is CDR3 protein, CDR3 length, V gene.

CASSEKQAPGGETQYF,16,TRBV25-1
CASSLAYGGSGSGELFF,17,TRBV7-6
CASSFAAGEYTF,12,TRBV7-8
CASSATRGNTGELFF,15,TRBV5-4
CASTRTGSMTTNEKLFF,17,TRBV19
CATLLIGDTQYF,12,TRBV28
CASSPKGLAGANEQFF,16,TRBV6-4
CASKSTGERTGELFF,15,TRBV19
CASSSTKPGDPQHF,14,TRBV6-5
CSASGTGVYEQYF,13,TRBV29-1
CAGGQGGSQPQHF,13,TRBV6-1
CASSFPRADYYGYTF,15,TRBV28
CATSPQAGELFF,12,TRBV15
CASSAGQGHYEQYF,14,TRBV19
CASSDWQGHTEAFF,14,TRBV6-1
CASSSRRGTSGRRLGSYNEQFF,22,TRBV27
CASSFWSPGRYNEQFF,16,TRBV28
CASAGAAVQHF,11,TRBV6-1
CASGASPGGQTGELFF,16,TRBV5-1
CASIKPGTGNTEAFF,15,TRBV6-5
CSAVQGKGVYF,11,TRBV20-1
CASSPSGGNTEAFF,14,TRBV5-1